The clone carrying this T cell receptor (beta chain) was counted between two and nine times. Its antigen is undetermined. For TCR beta, libraries came from quantitative 5'-RACE with molecular barcodes. TCRdb independently ran MiXCR on the 5' RACE reads; one entry per CDR3 protein. In the table there are some 150,000 distinct CDR3 sequences, approximately 48% of which are singletons. The CDR3 loop spans 16 amino acids. Germline assignment: CDR1 SGHVS and CDR2 FQNEAQ. The germline V and J ends were trimmed by 0 bases and 3 bases, with 14 bases remaining between them. This record comes from a study of CD8 T cells in ankylosing spondylitis. Study-wide results and limits: Roughly eight highly homologous variants made up a TCR beta motif that seemed to typify ankylosing spondylitis blood. Certain motif variants had earlier appeared in reactive arthritis synovial fluid and blood.

Sequences were obtained from synovial fluid, either unsorted or a sorted T cell fraction (not recorded which). The sequence came from a male donor with ankylosing spondylitis. The rearrangement joins TRBV7-8 to TRBJ2-5; D remains unclear. This chain's CDR3 is CASSLAFWLEKETQYF. The CDR3 nucleotides read TGTGCCAGCAGCTTAGCGTTCTGGCTAGAGAAAGAGACCCAGTACTTC.